This T cell receptor beta chain appears in the sequencing data of a study of molecular identifiers for immune sequencing clone quantification. This clonotype was recorded a few times. This CDR3 is built from 17 residues. CDR1 and CDR2 (germline): DFQATT, SNEGSKA (reference sequence). Trimming shortened V by 5 bases and J by 0 bases, and 20 bases separated the two germline ends. TCRdb fed the PCR reads into MiXCR, producing one record per CDR3 protein. The table shows about 68,000 distinct CDR3 sequences, with 15% to 20% occurring only once. The sequencing sample was made of naive CD8+ T cells from blood, with Jurkat cell RNA spiked in. Subset in this sample: FACS-sorted CD8+CD4-CCR7+CD45RA+ naive T cells. The TCR comes from a human donor in good health. Some libraries in this study had Jurkat cell RNA spiked in. The rearrangement joins TRBV20-1 to TRBJ2-1; tentatively, D is TRBD2 (7 bases). The CDR3 coding sequence is TGCAGTGCTCCCCCCACTGGGGGGGCGAGCTCCTACAATGAGCAGTTCTTC. Protein product: CSAPPTGGASSYNEQFF.